The 8 T cell receptor beta chains presented below share a single source sample, sequenced in a study of CD4 T cells in relation to SARS-CoV-2 and coronaviruses. The table came from immunoSEQ multiplex PCR; TCRdb's copy has only in-frame clones and leaves some out. Found here are some 26,000 clones, 74% of them singletons; the top ten hold roughly a quarter. Their antigen targets remain unknown. Unexposed donor CD4+ T cells date from about 2011-2018, before the COVID-19 pandemic. Isolation of CD4+ T cells took place after less than 13 days in culture. The sample comprised CD4+ T cells from PBMCs, cultured in vitro. Receptor source: a human donor in good health.

The chain carries TRBV14 and TRBJ2-1; TRBD2 is a possible D gene (6 bases). Germline V gene data show CDR1 as SGHDN and CDR2 as FVKESK. Trimming stripped 4 bases from V and 4 bases from J, with 11 bases between. The CDR3 sequence is 14 residues long. CDR3 bases: TGTGCCAGCAGCCCCCTTAGCGGTTACAATGAGCAGTTCTTC. Translating it yields CASSPLSGYNEQFF.

This clone was detected once. The CDR3 sequence: CASSHWTSSREQFF. DNA for the CDR3: TGCGCCAGCAGCCATTGGACTAGCAGTAGAGAGCAGTTCTTC. V and J are TRBV4-3 and TRBJ2-1; TRBD2 aligns across 8 bases. Germline assignment: CDR1 LGHNA and CDR2 YSLEER. The CDR3 is made up of 14 amino acids. The V segment lost 3 bases and the J segment 10 bases; nucleotides outside the gene matches: 8.

The V call is TRBV6-5, the J call TRBJ2-7; 13 positions agree with TRBD2. Per germline, CDR1 MNHEY and CDR2 SVGAGI. This CDR3 is 15 amino acids long. After removal of 5 bases from V and 2 bases from J, the junction contained 3 bases not matched to a gene. CDR3 bases: TGTGCCAGCAGTATCACTAGCGGGGGGGCCTACGAGCAGTACTTC. Protein: CASSITSGGAYEQYF.

This clone was counted between two and nine times. The rearrangement links TRBV5-1 to TRBJ1-1, with TRBD1 as a possible D gene (5 bases). Germline CDR1 and CDR2: SGHRS and YFSETQ. The CDR3 covers 14 residues. V lost 3 bases and J lost 1, with 10 bases in between. DNA of the CDR3: TGCGCCAGCAGCTGGGGGGTGGAGAACACTGAAGCTTTCTTT. It yields the protein CASSWGVENTEAFF.

This chain joins TRBV18 and TRBJ2-5; 8 bases map to TRBD2. Germline V CDR1 and CDR2: KGHSH, LQKENI. Trimming at V came to 4 bases and at J to 0 bases, leaving 4 bases not matched to a gene. The CDR3 extends over 15 amino acids. CDR3 coding DNA: TGTGCCAGCTCACGAGCGGGGGAACACCAAGAGACCCAGTACTTC. Protein: CASSRAGEHQETQYF.

The V call is TRBV18, the J call TRBJ2-5; D ambiguous. The V and J ends lost 0 bases and 4 bases respectively, with 6 bases between them. Per germline, CDR1 KGHSH and CDR2 LQKENI. The length of the CDR3 is 13 residues. CDR3 nucleotides: TGTGCCAGCTCACCACCGGTCGGAGAGACCCAGTACTTC. Translating it yields CASSPPVGETQYF.

This chain joins TRBV29-1 and TRBJ2-1; 8 bases align to TRBD2. The CDR3 covers 13 residues. J gave up 5 bases and V 7 bases, and 7 bases lay outside the gene matches. Germline V gene sequence: CDR1 SQVTM, CDR2 ANQGSEA. The CDR3 spells CSAGTSVHNEQFF. CDR3 sequence (DNA): TGCAGCGCCGGGACTAGTGTCCACAATGAGCAGTTCTTC.

In its sample, this clone was seen once. The V gene is TRBV7-9, the J gene TRBJ2-1; 9 bases align to TRBD2. CDR3 size: 16 residues. Germline CDR1 reads SEHNR; CDR2 reads FQNEAQ (reference sequence). The ends lost 2 bases at V and 2 bases at J; junction bases unmatched: 4. The CDR3 region has the DNA TGTGCCAGCAGCTTAAGGAGCGGGGGGACCTACAATGAGCAGTTCTTC. Amino acid sequence: CASSLRSGGTYNEQFF.